Listed below are T cell receptor beta chains from one sample, sequenced in a study of blood T cell repertoires in COVID-19. Assay used: immunoSEQ multiplex PCR; TCRdb lists only in-frame clones, some missing. The sample comprises roughly 400,000 clones, around 87% of which are singletons, and roughly 2% rests with the top ten. Sequencing was carried out using peripheral blood. The source is a woman aged 60-70 years with COVID-19, enrolled during active disease. CDR3s include the opening cysteine and the closing phenylalanine or tryptophan. The D gene is left open where the match is weak. The size entry is marked missing in some rows and otherwise reads once, few, many or a size class.

v_call	clone_size	cdr3_length	j_call	d_call	cdr3_nt	cdr3_aa
TRBV4-1	NA	15	TRBJ1-3	TRBD1	TGCGCCAGCAGCCAATCGGGACAGGCTGGAAACACCATATATTTT	CASSQSGQAGNTIYF
TRBV6-4	NA	14	TRBJ2-3	NA	TGTGCCAGCAGCGAAGGGGTGAGCACAGATACGCAGTATTTT	CASSEGVSTDTQYF
TRBV4-1	NA	16	TRBJ2-3	NA	TGCGCCAGCAGCCCTCAGGGGCGGGGGAGCACAGATACGCAGTATTTT	CASSPQGRGSTDTQYF
TRBV14	NA	15	TRBJ2-7	TRBD1	TGTGCCAGCAGCCAGGTCCCAGGGGGTAAGAACGAGCAGTACTTC	CASSQVPGGKNEQYF
TRBV30	NA	11	TRBJ2-3	TRBD1	TGTGCCTGGACAGGGGGTTATACGCAGTATTTT	CAWTGGYTQYF
TRBV6-1	NA	11	TRBJ2-1	NA	TGTGCCAGCAGTGACGAGAATGAGCAGTTCTTC	CASSDENEQFF
TRBV28	NA	13	TRBJ1-2	TRBD1	TGTGCCAGCAGTTCACTCGACAGGGACGGCTATACCTTC	CASSSLDRDGYTF
TRBV16	NA	16	TRBJ1-5	NA	TGTGCCAGCAGCCTTTTACGGTTTTCTAGCAATCAGCCCCAGCATTTT	CASSLLRFSSNQPQHF
TRBV9	NA	14	TRBJ2-5	NA	TGTGCCAGCAGCGTAGCCGCGGGGGCGGAGACCCAGTACTTC	CASSVAAGAETQYF
TRBV4-1	NA	14	TRBJ1-1	TRBD1	TGCGCCAGCAGCCCTATCGACAGGGACACTGAAGCTTTCTTT	CASSPIDRDTEAFF
TRBV29-1	NA	13	TRBJ1-2	TRBD1	TGCAGCGTTATGACAGGGCCTAACTATGGCTACACCTTC	CSVMTGPNYGYTF
TRBV5-8	NA	16	TRBJ2-3	TRBD2	TGTGCCAGCAGTTTAACTAGCGGGGGTCATTCAGATACGCAGTATTTT	CASSLTSGGHSDTQYF
TRBV2	NA	14	TRBJ1-2	TRBD1	TGTGCCAGCAGTGCACAGGGGACACCCCATGGCTACACCTTC	CASSAQGTPHGYTF
TRBV7-8	NA	17	TRBJ1-2	NA	TGTGCCAGCAGCCCAAACAGCTTCCGCCGAGAAGGCTATGGCTACACCTTC	CASSPNSFRREGYGYTF
TRBV2	NA	15	TRBJ2-3	TRBD1	TGTGCCAGCAGTGATCAGGGACAGGGAATAGATACGCAGTATTTT	CASSDQGQGIDTQYF
TRBV7-3	once	13	TRBJ1-5	NA	TGTGCCAACTGCCCGGGGAGGGATCAGCCCCAGCATTTT	CANCPGRDQPQHF
TRBV3-1/TRBV3-2	NA	16	TRBJ2-5	TRBD2	TGTGCCAGCAGCTCTCCACTCCGGGGGGATAGAGAGACCCAGTACTTC	CASSSPLRGDRETQYF
TRBV5-6	NA	16	TRBJ2-2	NA	TGTGCCAGCAGCTTAATCAGGGGGGCGAACACCGGGGAGCTGTTTTTT	CASSLIRGANTGELFF
TRBV2	NA	15	TRBJ1-3	TRBD1	TGTGCCAGCAGTGACATCAGGGGGGCTGGAAACACCATATATTTT	CASSDIRGAGNTIYF
TRBV10-3	NA	14	TRBJ2-7	NA	TGTGCCACCTTAGACCAAGCGGGCCTCTACGAGCAGTACTTC	CATLDQAGLYEQYF
TRBV7-7	NA	15	TRBJ2-2	NA	TGTGCTAGCAGCTTTCAGGCAGGGCACACCGGGGAGCTGTTTTTT	CASSFQAGHTGELFF
TRBV18	NA	15	TRBJ1-1	TRBD1	TGTGCCAGCTCACCCCGACAGGGGGCAGACACTGAAGCTTTCTTT	CASSPRQGADTEAFF
TRBV28	NA	12	TRBJ1-1	NA	TGTGCCAGCAGTTTAGAGGCAGGGCAAGCTTTCTTT	CASSLEAGQAFF
TRBV3-1/TRBV3-2	NA	16	TRBJ2-5	NA	TGTGCCAGCAGCCAAGATGCGGACTACAACCAAGAGACCCAGTACTTC	CASSQDADYNQETQYF
TRBV5-1	NA	15	TRBJ2-3	TRBD1	TGCGCCAGCCGGACAGGGTCATTTTTCACAGATACGCAGTATTTT	CASRTGSFFTDTQYF
TRBV19	NA	17	TRBJ2-2	NA	TGTGCCAGTAGTACAGCCGGAACTTTACGGGACACCGGGGAGCTGTTTTTT	CASSTAGTLRDTGELFF
TRBV18	NA	16	TRBJ2-5	TRBD1	TGTGCCAGCTCACCATTACAGGGGGCTGTTCAAGAGACCCAGTACTTC	CASSPLQGAVQETQYF
TRBV9	NA	16	TRBJ1-6	TRBD1	TGTGCCAGCAGCGTAAGATCAGGGGGCTCGGACTCACCCCTCCACTTT	CASSVRSGGSDSPLHF
TRBV3-1/TRBV3-2	NA	13	TRBJ2-1	TRBD1	TGTGCCAGCAGCCCCCGGGACAGGGGTGAGCAGTTCTTC	CASSPRDRGEQFF
TRBV5-1	NA	16	TRBJ2-1	TRBD2	TGCGCCAGCAGCCTCCTCCGCGGGGGGGCAGACAATGAGCAGTTCTTC	CASSLLRGGADNEQFF
TRBV5-3	NA	16	TRBJ2-1	TRBD2	TGTGCCAGAAGCTTGAGGAAACTAGCGGAGTACAATGAGCAGTTCTTC	CARSLRKLAEYNEQFF
TRBV7-3	NA	14	TRBJ1-6	TRBD1	TGTGCCAGCAGCTCGGGACAGCATTATTCACCCCTCCACTTT	CASSSGQHYSPLHF
TRBV6-5	NA	15	TRBJ2-2	NA	TGTGCCAGCACCACTGGGGGCCCACGTGCCGGGGAGCTGTTTTTT	CASTTGGPRAGELFF
TRBV5-1	NA	17	TRBJ2-3	TRBD1	TGCGCCAGCAGCTTGGAGGGGCGGGACAGGCGCACAGATACGCAGTATTTT	CASSLEGRDRRTDTQYF
TRBV6-5	NA	12	TRBJ1-1	NA	TGTGCCAGCACTGGCTCGTTCACTGAAGCTTTCTTT	CASTGSFTEAFF
TRBV24-1	NA	17	TRBJ2-2	TRBD2	TGTGCCACCAGTGCGCTAGCGGGGGGGCCGTGGACCGGGGAGCTGTTTTTT	CATSALAGGPWTGELFF
TRBV19	NA	16	TRBJ2-1	TRBD2	TGTGCCAGTAGCCCCGGGACTAGCGGGGCATACAATGAGCAGTTCTTC	CASSPGTSGAYNEQFF
TRBV10-3	NA	15	TRBJ2-3	TRBD2	TGTGCCATCAGGCCGGGACTAGCCAGGGCGGATACGCAGTATTTT	CAIRPGLARADTQYF
TRBV5-4	NA	14	TRBJ1-6	NA	TGTGCCAGCAGCGGAAGAAGGGAGAATTCACCCCTCCACTTT	CASSGRRENSPLHF
TRBV5-4	NA	16	TRBJ2-7	TRBD1	TGTGCCAGCAGCTCGTCCCCCGGGACAGGCCTCTACGAGCAGTACTTC	CASSSSPGTGLYEQYF
TRBV7-2	NA	15	TRBJ1-1	NA	TGTGCCAGCAGCTTACCACAGGGTCCCAACACTGAAGCTTTCTTT	CASSLPQGPNTEAFF
TRBV5-1	NA	13	TRBJ2-7	NA	TGCGCCAGCAGCGAACCAGGGGGAGGCGAGCAGTACTTC	CASSEPGGGEQYF
TRBV5-1	once	14	TRBJ1-4	NA	TGCGCCAGCAGCTGGGGGACTCTAACTGAAAAACTGTTTTTT	CASSWGTLTEKLFF
TRBV6-5	NA	14	TRBJ2-3	TRBD2	TGTGCCAGCAAGAGGAGCGGGGACTCAGATACGCAGTATTTT	CASKRSGDSDTQYF
TRBV27	NA	15	TRBJ2-1	TRBD1	TGTGCCAGCAGTTACCGGGACAGAAGTTACAATGAGCAGTTCTTC	CASSYRDRSYNEQFF
TRBV29-1	NA	13	TRBJ1-1	NA	TGCAGCGCCAGACACGGGGGAGGGACTGAAGCTTTCTTT	CSARHGGGTEAFF
TRBV6-2/TRBV6-3	NA	16	TRBJ2-6	NA	TGTGCCAGCAGTTTTTCAGGAGGCTCTGGGGCCAACGTCCTGACTTTC	CASSFSGGSGANVLTF
TRBV5-6	NA	14	TRBJ1-1	NA	TGTGCCAGCAGCTTACCGGGGATTGGCACTGAAGCTTTCTTT	CASSLPGIGTEAFF
TRBV5-5	NA	16	TRBJ2-7	TRBD1	TGTGCCAGCAGCTTGGGACAGGGGGTTATCTCCTACGAGCAGTACTTC	CASSLGQGVISYEQYF
TRBV11-2	NA	17	TRBJ2-1	NA	TGTGCCAGCAGAGGCTGGGGGGGGCTATCAACCTACAATGAGCAGTTCTTC	CASRGWGGLSTYNEQFF
TRBV28	NA	15	TRBJ2-7	TRBD2	TGTGCCAGCAGCCCCCCGGGACTAGCGGGGTGGGAGCAGTACTTC	CASSPPGLAGWEQYF
TRBV7-9	once	16	TRBJ1-1	NA	TGTGCCAGCAGCTTAGCTCGACCCTCAGGGGTGGCTGAAGCTTTCTTT	CASSLARPSGVAEAFF
TRBV5-1	NA	19	TRBJ2-2	TRBD1	TGCGCCAGCAGCCCAGAGCTGGGACAGCGAAGCGCGAACACCGGGGAGCTGTTTTTT	CASSPELGQRSANTGELFF
TRBV3-1/TRBV3-2	once	12	TRBJ1-1	NA	TGTGCCAGCAGCCAAGCGGGAACTGAAGCTTTCTTT	CASSQAGTEAFF
TRBV10-3	NA	13	TRBJ1-6	NA	TGTGCCATCAGTGAGTTCCAGGGTTCACCCCTCCACTTT	CAISEFQGSPLHF
TRBV10-3	NA	16	TRBJ2-3	TRBD2	TGTGCCATCAGACCCGGGGACTACCTTGGGGCAGATACGCAGTATTTT	CAIRPGDYLGADTQYF
TRBV18	NA	15	TRBJ2-7	TRBD1	TGTGCCAGCTCACAGGGGGCTCCCAGGGCCTACGAGCAGTACTTC	CASSQGAPRAYEQYF
TRBV10-2	NA	15	TRBJ1-1	TRBD1	TGCGCCAGCAGTGAGTGGGGACAGGGGAACACTGAAGCTTTCTTT	CASSEWGQGNTEAFF